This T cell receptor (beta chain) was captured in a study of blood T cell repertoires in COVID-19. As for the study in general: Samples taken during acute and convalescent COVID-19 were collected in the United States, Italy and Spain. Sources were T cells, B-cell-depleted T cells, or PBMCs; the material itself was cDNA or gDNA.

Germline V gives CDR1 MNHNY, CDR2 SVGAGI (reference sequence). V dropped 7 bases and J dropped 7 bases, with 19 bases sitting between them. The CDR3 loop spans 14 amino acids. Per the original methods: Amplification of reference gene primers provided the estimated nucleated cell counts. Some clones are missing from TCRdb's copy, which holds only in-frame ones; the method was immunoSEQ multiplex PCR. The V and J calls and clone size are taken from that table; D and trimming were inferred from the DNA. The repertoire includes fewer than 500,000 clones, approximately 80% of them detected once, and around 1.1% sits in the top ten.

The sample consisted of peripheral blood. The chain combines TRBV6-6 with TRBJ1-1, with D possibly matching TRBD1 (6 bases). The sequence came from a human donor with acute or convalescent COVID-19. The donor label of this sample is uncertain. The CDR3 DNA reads TGTGCCAGCATCAGACAAGGACAGTCAATTGAAGCTTTCTTT. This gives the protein CASIRQGQSIEAFF.